This T cell receptor (beta chain) was captured in a study of pediatric ulcerative colitis. Study results and caveats: In rectum, acute severe colitis had expanded clones and less diversity. Ulcerative colitis patients shared more blood-rectal clones than controls.

The rectum was sampled with one to two pinch biopsies at colonoscopy. The method was immunoSEQ multiplex PCR; TCRdb's version includes in-frame clones alone and lacks a portion of them. The table records tens of thousands of clones, over 65% of them present only once. With regard to this clone: Its antigen is currently unknown.

V was clipped by 5 bases and J by 2 bases, with 10 bases between them. The CDR3 runs to 14 residues. The germline V gene has CDR1 SGHRS and CDR2 YFSETQ. The origin of this receptor is a boy younger than 18 with severe ulcerative colitis. This chain connects TRBV5-1 to TRBJ1-4; weak D call: TRBD1 (6 bases). The sequenced material came from gut tissue. The CDR3 DNA follows: TGCGCCAGCAGTCCACAGGGTACTAATGAAAAACTGTTTTTT. Its protein is CASSPQGTNEKLFF.